A single sample gave rise to the 17 T cell receptor delta chains below, sequenced in a study of gamma-delta T cells after stem cell transplantation. TCRdb redid clone calling on the RT-PCR reads using CATT. The sample lists 3,600 or so delta-chain clones, 15% to 20% occurring once. Sequencing was done on a sample of gamma-delta T cells. All receptors come from a human donor. It is not recorded whose cells these are; they may come from a transplant donor.

The gene calls are TRDV2 and TRDJ3, with D uncertain. This CDR3 contains 17 residues. The germline V gene has CDR1 GEAIGNYY and CDR2 EKD. V dropped 1 base and J dropped 0 bases, with 9 bases sitting between them. The CDR3, as DNA: TGTGCCTGTGACACGGCCTCTGGCTCCTGGGACACCCGACAGATGTTTTTC. It encodes CACDTASGSWDTRQMFF.

This clone turned up a few times. The rearrangement joins TRDV2 to TRDJ3; 12 bases agree with TRDD3. The CDR3 totals 19 residues. Germline values: CDR1 GEAIGNYY, CDR2 EKD. V lost 1 base, J lost 0 bases, and 3 bases stayed unmatched. CDR3 nucleotides: TGTGCCTGTGACACGACTGGGGGATACCGCTCCTGGGACACCCGACAGATGTTTTTC. This sequence encodes CACDTTGGYRSWDTRQMFF.

As for this clone: This DNA's translation differs at residue 4 from TCRdb's protein, which comes from a much larger clone; a read error is likely, and the protein shown is translated from the DNA. This CDR3 reads CACGMVGELHDKLIF. CDR3 sequence (DNA): TGTGCCTGTGGCATGGTGGGGGAACTCCACGATAAACTCATCTTT. The chain recombines TRDV2 with TRDJ1; 7 nucleotides agree with TRDD3. The ends lost 5 bases at V and 4 bases at J; junction bases unmatched: 12. There are 15 residues in the CDR3. Germline CDR1 is GEAIGNYY and CDR2 is EKD.

By its share, this clone is medium-sized. The chain recombines TRDV2 with TRDJ1; unclear D gene. The CDR3 extends over 14 amino acids. Germline V CDR1 and CDR2: GEAIGNYY, EKD. V lost 2 bases and J lost 2, with 11 bases in between. The CDR3 DNA sequence: TGTGCCTGTGACAAGTTGCTGGAGACCGATAAACTCATCTTT. This gives the protein CACDKLLETDKLIF.

This clone was counted between two and nine times. The sample holds other DNA sequences that translate to the same CDR3. The chain links TRDV2 to TRDJ1, with no clear D. The V end was cut by 0 bases, the J end by 0 bases, with 13 bases between. This CDR3 spans 16 amino acids. Germline V CDR1 and CDR2: GEAIGNYY, EKD. CDR3: CACDTVGGVYTDKLIF. The CDR3 DNA reads TGTGCCTGTGACACCGTAGGAGGGGTTTACACCGATAAACTCATCTTT.

Concerning this clone itself: A much larger clone differs from this one at a single base, so this may be a read error. This sequence joins TRDV2 and TRDJ3; the match to TRDD3 covers 9 bases. CDR1 is GEAIGNYY, CDR2 EKD, per germline. This CDR3 is 20 amino acids long. CDR3 region: CACDSTGGHLGSWNTRQMFF. In DNA form, the CDR3 reads TGTGCCTGCGACAGTACTGGGGGACACCTTGGCTCCTGGAACACCCGACAGATGTTTTTC.

This clone showed up just a few times. The junction departs from germline at one end; a sequencing error may be responsible. This rearrangement joins TRDV2 to TRDJ1, with 12 positions matching TRDD3. Germline values: CDR1 GEAIGNYY, CDR2 EKD. The CDR3 covers 16 residues. CDR3 amino acids: CACDTIWGIRTVKLIF. In nucleotides, the CDR3 is TGTGCCTGTGACACCATCTGGGGGATACGCACCGTTAAACTCATCTTT.

This clone showed up just a few times. V gene TRDV2 combines with J gene TRDJ1; 13 bases line up with TRDD3. Germline V gene sequence: CDR1 GEAIGNYY, CDR2 EKD. Trimming removed 0 bases from V and 0 bases from J; junction bases left unmatched: 30. The CDR3 runs to 26 residues. CDR3 DNA: TGTGCCTGTGACACCCTTGGGCCGAACCCTGTACTGGGGGATACGACATCCCAGGCGTACACCGATAAACTCATCTTT. Translated: CACDTLGPNPVLGDTTSQAYTDKLIF.

On this clone itself: A clone one base away is much larger, so this may be a read error. The limits of the CDR3 on the DNA are not certain, so only TCRdb's listed CDR3 is given. This chain uses TRAV29/DV5 with TRDJ1; no check of the table's D call, TRDD3, against the DNA was made. The length of the CDR3 is 22 amino acids, counting both ends. Germline V gives CDR1 NSMFDY, CDR2 ISSIKDK. This CDR3 reads CSALLCSKPFPTELGELVKLIF.

This sequence joins TRDV2 and TRDJ3; TRDD3 aligns across 9 bases. V lost 0 bases, J lost 0 bases, and 11 bases stayed unmatched. This CDR3 contains 21 residues. The V gene's germline CDR1 is GEAIGNYY and CDR2 EKD. The CDR3 DNA reads TGTGCCTGTGACACCCTACTGGGGGACCTCTCGAGCTCCTGGGACACCCGACAGATGTTTTTC. Amino acid sequence: CACDTLLGDLSSSWDTRQMFF.

Points on this clone: This sequence is one base from a far larger clone and is likely a read error. This chain joins TRDV2 and TRDJ1, with 8 bases identical to TRDD3. Germline trimming cut 0 bases from V and 0 bases from J; bases unmatched to any gene: 8. CDR1 GEAIGNYY and CDR2 EKD come from the germline V gene. The CDR3 extends over 17 amino acids. The CDR3 reads CACDTLLGDANTDKLIF. CDR3 coding DNA: TGTGCCTGTGACACCCTGTTGGGGGATGCAAACACCGATAAACTCATCTTT.

This clone occurred a few times. The same CDR3 can be traced to other DNA sequences in this sample. This chain joins TRDV2 and TRDJ1; 10 bases fit TRDD3. Germline CDR1 reads GEAIGNYY; CDR2 reads EKD. The CDR3 has 19 residues. The V segment lost 3 bases and the J segment 5 bases; nucleotides outside the gene matches: 20. The CDR3 DNA reads as TGTGCCTGTGACCCGTTAAGGGGGGATACGCCTGAAGAATTGGATAAACTCATCTTT. Its protein product is CACDPLRGDTPEELDKLIF.

This clone was counted between two and nine times. This chain connects TRDV2 to TRDJ1; possible D gene TRDD3, 6 bases. This CDR3 is built from 19 residues. Germline V gene sequence: CDR1 GEAIGNYY, CDR2 EKD. The V gene lost 0 bases and the J gene lost 0 bases, with 22 bases spanning the gap. The CDR3 DNA reads as TGTGCCTGTGACACCGTTCTTCCGGGGGAGAAGATTGACACCGATAAACTCATCTTT. Its translation is CACDTVLPGEKIDTDKLIF.

V usage is TRDV2 and J usage is TRDJ1; 12 nucleotides line up with TRDD3. This CDR3 has 18 amino acids. Germline V gene data show CDR1 as GEAIGNYY and CDR2 as EKD. With 0 bases clipped from V and 9 bases from J, the junction kept 16 bases outside the gene matches. CDR3 residues: CACDTLLGDTKHPHELIF. DNA of the CDR3: TGTGCCTGTGACACCCTGCTGGGGGATACGAAACATCCCCATGAACTCATCTTT.

This clone was found a few times. A much larger clone differs from this one at a single base, so this may be a read error. This chain connects TRDV2 to TRDJ1; 7 nucleotides agree with TRDD3. Trimming at V came to 2 bases and at J to 5 bases, leaving 16 bases not matched to a gene. Germline V gene sequence: CDR1 GEAIGNYY, CDR2 EKD. The CDR3 spans 17 residues. The CDR3 DNA reads TGTGCCTGTGACAAGCTGGGGGCTACGCCCCATCGGGATAAACTCATCTTT. Its translation is CACDKLGATPHRDKLIF.

This clone has more than one count but fewer than ten. The J gene is TRDJ2, the V gene TRDV2, with 13 bases identical to TRDD3. Germline-derived CDR1 and CDR2 are GEAIGNYY and EKD. This CDR3 is 17 amino acids long. The trim removed 0 bases at V and 2 bases at J, leaving 2 bases unmatched. The DNA for the CDR3 is TGTGCCTGTGACACCGTACTGGGGGATACGTTGACAGCACAACTCTTCTTT. This codes for CACDTVLGDTLTAQLFF.

This clone was detected only a few times. V gene TRDV2 combines with J gene TRDJ3, with TRDD3 identical over 8 bases. Germline-derived CDR1 and CDR2 are GEAIGNYY and EKD. The length of the CDR3 is 23 residues. The ends lost 0 bases at V and 0 bases at J; junction bases unmatched: 18. The CDR3 loop is CACDTEDFRGYKESSWDTRQMFF. The CDR3 DNA sequence: TGTGCCTGTGACACCGAAGACTTTAGGGGATACAAGGAGAGCTCCTGGGACACCCGACAGATGTTTTTC.